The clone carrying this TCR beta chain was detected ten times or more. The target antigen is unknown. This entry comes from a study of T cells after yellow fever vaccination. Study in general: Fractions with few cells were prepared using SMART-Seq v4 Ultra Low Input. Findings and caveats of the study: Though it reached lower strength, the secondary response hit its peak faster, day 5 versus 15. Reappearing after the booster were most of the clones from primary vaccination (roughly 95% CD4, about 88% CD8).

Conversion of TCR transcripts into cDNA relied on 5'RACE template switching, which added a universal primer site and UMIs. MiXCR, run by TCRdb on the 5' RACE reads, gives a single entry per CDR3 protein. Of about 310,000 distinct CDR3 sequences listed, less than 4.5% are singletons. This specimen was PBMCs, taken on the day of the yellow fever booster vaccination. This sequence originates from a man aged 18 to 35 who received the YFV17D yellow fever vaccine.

CDR3 nucleotide sequence: TGCAGTGCTGGTCGCAGGGACGAGACCCAGTACTTC. This translates into CSAGRRDETQYF. The chain joins TRBV20-1 to TRBJ2-5; the D call may be TRBD1 or TRBD2 (5 bases each). Between the trimmed V and J ends, which lost 5 bases and 5 bases, there was a span of 12 bases. The CDR3 length is 12 residues. Germline V gives CDR1 DFQATT, CDR2 SNEGSKA (reference sequence).